A single sample is the source of the 27 T cell receptor beta chains below, sequenced in a study of human T cells and chemical hapten exposure. The time point denotes: healthy volunteer bleed at 2 weeks. Total RNA was isolated from unfractionated whole blood. TCRdb re-derived calls from the RACE reads in MiXCR, one entry per CDR3 protein. Here the sample spans some 90,000 distinct CDR3 sequences, around 9% being singletons. Sequenced sample: whole blood. Receptor source: a female donor in good health. Some clones in this sample may be carry-over from other donors' samples.

In DNA form, the CDR3 reads TGTGCCAGCACCTCTAGCGGGAGATTAGATACGCAGTATTTT. Its translation: CASTSSGRLDTQYF. The chain couples TRBV28 to TRBJ2-3; 10 bases are shared with TRBD2. The length of the CDR3 is 14 residues. V was pared by 7 bases and J by 5 bases, with 6 bases of the junction left unmatched. Germline loops: CDR1 MDHEN, CDR2 SYDVKM.

The rearrangement joins TRBV15 to TRBJ1-5, with a weak D call TRBD1 (5 bases). The CDR3 totals 15 residues. Germline V CDR1 and CDR2: LNHNV, YYDKDF (reference sequence). With 3 bases removed from V and 5 bases from J, the gap between germline ends came to 14 bases. Here the CDR3 reads CATSRSLGPDQPQHF. The DNA for the CDR3 is TGTGCCACCAGCAGGTCGCTGGGGCCCGATCAGCCCCAGCATTTT.

This clonotype has only a few counts. The rearrangement links TRBV2 to TRBJ2-1, with D perhaps TRBD1 or TRBD2 (5 bases each). CDR3 length: 14 residues. The V end lost 4 bases, the J end lost 8 bases, and 15 bases lay between the germline ends. Germline V gene lookup returns CDR1 SNHLY and CDR2 FYNNEI. The CDR3 nucleotides read TGTGCCAGCAGTGCCCGGGACGTAGGGGATGAGCAGTTCTTC. Amino acid sequence: CASSARDVGDEQFF.

In this sample, this clonotype turned up many times. CDR3 region: CASSSDRMNPYEQYF. Written as DNA, the CDR3 is TGTGCCAGCAGTTCGGACAGGATGAACCCCTACGAGCAGTACTTC. The J gene is TRBJ2-7, the V gene TRBV27; 7 bases fit TRBD1. J gave up 2 bases and V 4 bases, and 8 bases lay outside the gene matches. Germline CDR1 reads MNHEY; CDR2 reads SMNVEV (reference sequence). The CDR3 extends over 15 amino acids.

The genes are TRBV6-2 or TRBV6-3 and TRBJ1-5; D is unclear. The germline gives CDR1 MNHEY, CDR2 SVGEGT. The CDR3 has 14 residues. Trimming left V 4 bases short and J 0 bases short, with 7 bases between. The CDR3 sequence is CASSSTYSNQPQHF. The CDR3 coding sequence is TGTGCCAGCAGTTCCACCTATAGCAATCAGCCCCAGCATTTT.

The chain links TRBV7-9 to TRBJ2-1; 9 bases match TRBD2. Germline V gives CDR1 SEHNR, CDR2 FQNEAQ (reference sequence). The CDR3 runs 17 residues. Trimming at V came to 6 bases and at J to 8 bases, leaving 17 bases not matched to a gene. The CDR3 nucleotides read TGTGCCAGCAGGCCAGGGAGTCTAGCGGGGACCTCATATGAGCAGTTCTTC. Translated: CASRPGSLAGTSYEQFF.

On this clonotype itself: A much larger clone lies a single base off, so this may be a read error. CDR3 protein: CASSATGDEQYF. The CDR3 DNA follows: TGTGCCAGCAGCGCGACAGGGGACGAGCAGTACTTC. The chain recombines TRBV2 with TRBJ2-7; TRBD1 matches 8 bases. Germline V gene lookup returns CDR1 SNHLY and CDR2 FYNNEI. This CDR3 has 12 amino acids. The J segment lost 5 bases and the V segment lost 6 bases, leaving 3 bases of the junction unmatched.

A few counts support this clonotype. The chain joins TRBV12-3 or TRBV12-4 to TRBJ2-1; 7 positions match TRBD2. The CDR3 loop spans 17 amino acids. V was clipped by 6 bases and J by 3 bases; unmatched bases: 14. CDR3 residues: CASSHLGLAENYNEQFF. As DNA, the CDR3 is TGTGCCAGCAGCCACCTGGGGCTAGCGGAAAACTACAATGAGCAGTTCTTC.

This clonotype was observed at least ten times. The genes are TRBV20-1 and TRBJ2-2; maybe TRBD2 (5 bases). Trimming shortened V by 0 bases and J by 6 bases, and 11 bases separated the two germline ends. CDR1 and CDR2 (germline): DFQATT, SNEGSKA (reference sequence). The CDR3 is made up of 14 amino acids. The CDR3 sequence is CSARDYRGPGELFF. The DNA for the CDR3 is TGCAGTGCTAGAGATTATCGCGGGCCCGGGGAGCTGTTTTTT.

The chain employs TRBV29-1 and TRBJ2-6, with TRBD2 matching 7 bases. V lost 3 bases to trimming and J lost 4 bases; unmatched junction nucleotides: 3. Germline CDR1 reads SQVTM; CDR2 reads ANQGSEA. The CDR3 consists of 14 residues. CDR3 in amino acids: CSVESGAGANVLTF. The CDR3, as DNA: TGCAGCGTTGAGAGCGGGGCAGGGGCCAACGTCCTGACTTTC.

This clonotype was counted ten times or more. The rearrangement links TRBV14 to TRBJ1-1; D remains ambiguous. CDR1 and CDR2 from the germline V gene are SGHDN and FVKESK. The CDR3 is 14 amino acids. Between the trimmed V and J ends, which lost 0 bases and 10 bases, there was a span of 15 bases. The CDR3 region is CASSQDGVRLGAFF. The DNA for the CDR3 is TGTGCCAGCAGCCAAGACGGCGTGAGGCTGGGAGCTTTCTTT.

Many counts were recorded for this clonotype. The chain combines TRBV3-1 with TRBJ1-1; no clear D. Germline loops: CDR1 LGHDT, CDR2 YNNKEL (reference sequence). The CDR3 is made up of 13 amino acids. Trimming took 0 bases from V and 5 from J, leaving 7 bases between them. The CDR3: CASSQDRRTEAFF. The CDR3 DNA reads TGTGCCAGCAGCCAAGACAGAAGGACTGAAGCTTTCTTT.

The chain links TRBV7-9 to TRBJ2-1, with D possibly being TRBD1 or TRBD2 (5 bases each). Germline values: CDR1 SEHNR, CDR2 FQNEAQ (reference sequence). V was shortened by 1 base and J by 2 bases, with 15 bases between the two germline ends. The CDR3 runs 17 residues. CDR3 region: CASSLGGWGEPYNEQFF. The CDR3, as DNA: TGTGCCAGCAGCTTAGGAGGGTGGGGCGAGCCCTACAATGAGCAGTTCTTC. The full variable domain, completed using reference TRBV7-9 and TRBJ2-1, is DTGVSQNPRHKITKRGQNVTFRCDPISEHNRLYWYRQTLGQGPEFLTYFQNEAQLEKSRLLSDRFSAERPKGSFSTLEIQRTEQGDSAMYLCASSLGGWGEPYNEQFFGPGTRLTVL.

This clonotype appeared a few times. The chain links TRBV4-3 to TRBJ1-4; 11 bases agree with TRBD1. The CDR3 is made up of 20 amino acids. The V gene's germline CDR1 is LGHNA and CDR2 YSLEER. V lost 2 bases to trimming and J lost 8 bases; unmatched junction nucleotides: 19. The CDR3 spells CASSQSPAGTGGVVREKLFF. The CDR3 region has the DNA TGCGCCAGCAGCCAAAGCCCCGCTGGGACAGGGGGTGTTGTTCGGGAAAAACTGTTTTTT.

This clonotype was counted only a few times. The rearrangement links TRBV6-2 or TRBV6-3 to TRBJ2-7; D is uncertain. Trimming pared 2 bases from V and 7 bases from J, leaving 12 bases between. Germline CDR1 reads MNHEY; CDR2 reads SVGEGT. CDR3 size: 13 residues. CDR3 nucleotides: TGTGCCAGCAGTTACACGGAGTTCGGGGAGCAGTACTTC. Its protein product is CASSYTEFGEQYF.

About this clonotype itself: A junction end diverges from the germline sequence, so it may reflect a read error. The chain is built from TRBV4-2 and TRBJ2-4; 10 nucleotides align to TRBD2. Germline V gene sequence: CDR1 LGHNA, CDR2 YNFKEQ. The CDR3 has 14 amino acids. The CDR3 region has the DNA TGTGCCAGCAGCCAAGGGGCTAGCGGGAGTGGGATGAACTTC. Residues: CASSQGASGSGMNF.

This rearrangement joins TRBV5-4 to TRBJ2-3; D may be TRBD2 (5 bases). Germline lookup yields CDR1 SGHNT and CDR2 YYREEE (reference sequence). Trimming took off 0 bases at V and 1 base at J, with 9 bases between the two ends. The CDR3 is made up of 15 amino acids. The CDR3 region has the DNA TGTGCCAGCAGCTTGGACGTTAGCGGCACAGATACGCAGTATTTT. Residues: CASSLDVSGTDTQYF.

In its sample, this clonotype was seen a few times. This sequence joins TRBV28 and TRBJ2-7, with D perhaps TRBD1 or TRBD2 (5 bases each). Trimming took off 6 bases at V and 5 bases at J, with 14 bases between the two ends. CDR3 size: 13 residues. CDR1 and CDR2 (germline): MDHEN, SYDVKM. The CDR3 DNA reads TGTGCCAGCAGACTAGGGGTAGCTAACGAGCAGTACTTC. Translating it yields CASRLGVANEQYF.

This clonotype was detected ten times or more. The chain joins TRBV6-1 to TRBJ2-7; D remains unclear. Per germline, CDR1 MNHNS and CDR2 SASEGT. V was trimmed by 4 bases and J by 2 bases, leaving 6 bases between them. The CDR3 consists of 12 residues. The CDR3 DNA is TGTGCCAGCAGTGTCACAACCTACGAGCAGTACTTC. Its protein product is CASSVTTYEQYF.

This rearrangement joins TRBV28 to TRBJ1-2; D is undetermined. V was trimmed by 5 bases and J by 7 bases, leaving 8 bases between them. The CDR3 is 11 amino acids. Looked up from germline, CDR1 is MDHEN and CDR2 is SYDVKM. The CDR3 loop is CASSTRIGYTF. The CDR3 nucleotides are TGTGCCAGCAGTACCAGGATTGGCTACACCTTC.

In regard to this clonotype: This may come from a read error, since a much larger clone is one base off. The genes are TRBV27 and TRBJ1-2; 8 positions match TRBD1. Germline CDR1 reads MNHEY; CDR2 reads SMNVEV (reference sequence). The CDR3 runs 13 residues. V was clipped by 8 bases and J by 6 bases; unmatched bases: 8. In DNA form, the CDR3 reads TGTGCCAGCCGTACAGGGGGGGCTAATGGCTACACCTTC. Translation: CASRTGGANGYTF.

There are many counts of this clonotype. This sequence joins TRBV27 and TRBJ2-7; D not resolved. This CDR3 is built from 15 residues. The V gene's germline CDR1 is MNHEY and CDR2 SMNVEV (reference sequence). Deletions cut 5 bases from V and 7 bases from J, with 21 bases between. CDR3 region: CASSPVVRGQHEQYF. As DNA, the CDR3 is TGTGCCAGCAGTCCTGTGGTCAGAGGCCAACATGAGCAGTACTTC.

This clonotype turned up a few times. This chain connects TRBV20-1 to TRBJ2-7; 9 bases fit TRBD1. From germline, CDR1 is DFQATT and CDR2 SNEGSKA (reference sequence). V gave up 5 bases and J gave up 4 bases; unmatched junction bases: 6. There are 13 residues in the CDR3. CDR3 DNA sequence: TGCAGTGCTGTACCGGGACAGGGTTACGAGCAGTACTTC. Protein: CSAVPGQGYEQYF.

This clonotype occurred many times. The rearrangement uses TRBV28 and TRBJ2-1; 12 positions agree with TRBD2. J lost 6 bases, V lost 6 bases, and 6 bases had no gene match. CDR1 is MDHEN, CDR2 SYDVKM, per germline. The CDR3 covers 15 residues. The DNA of the CDR3 is TGTGCCAGCAGCTTCGGACTAGCGGGGTTCAATGAGCAGTTCTTC. Translating gives CASSFGLAGFNEQFF.

In this sample, this clonotype turned up many times. This chain joins TRBV20-1 and TRBJ2-7, with TRBD2 identical over 8 bases. The CDR3 length is 14 residues. The ends lost 5 bases at V and 3 bases at J; junction bases unmatched: 9. The germline CDR1 and CDR2 sequences are DFQATT and SNEGSKA (reference sequence). The CDR3 bases are TGCAGTGCTCTCAGCGGGAGTCGTCTCTACGAGCAGTACTTC. Its protein is CSALSGSRLYEQYF.

At least ten counts were recorded for this clonotype. The gene calls are TRBV3-1 and TRBJ2-3; no clear D gene. Germline V gene sequence: CDR1 LGHDT, CDR2 YNNKEL (reference sequence). The CDR3 loop spans 11 amino acids. V lost 2 bases, J lost 6 bases, and 3 bases lay in between. In DNA form, the CDR3 reads TGTGCCAGCAGCCAACGCGATACGCAGTATTTT. It translates to CASSQRDTQYF.

This clonotype was observed a few times. The rearrangement joins TRBV28 to TRBJ1-5; no clear D. Germline assignment: CDR1 MDHEN and CDR2 SYDVKM. Trimming shortened V by 3 bases and J by 0 bases, and 6 bases separated the two germline ends. The CDR3 length is 14 residues. CDR3 amino acids: CASSFMYSNQPQHF. Written as DNA, the CDR3 is TGTGCCAGCAGTTTCATGTATAGCAATCAGCCCCAGCATTTT.